These T cell receptor beta chains were read from a single sample in a study of early T cells in non-severe SARS-CoV-2 infection. TCRdb processed the 5' RACE reads anew with MiXCR; each CDR3 protein has one entry. The repertoire includes around 84,000 distinct CDR3 sequences, 9% to 14% of them detected once, and over 2.5% sits in the top ten. The source material was whole blood. The origin of the receptors is an adult who was a healthcare worker with PCR-confirmed SARS-CoV-2 infection or an uninfected control (not recorded which). Both conserved end residues are trimmed from each CDR3. The order of the fields is clone size, J gene, V gene, CDR3 protein. The size field is filled for only some rows; it gives once, few, many or a size class.

size: -; J: TRBJ2-7; V: TRBV3-1; CDR3: ASSHRTGGYEQY
size: -; J: TRBJ2-1; V: TRBV12-3/TRBV12-4; CDR3: ASSLDAWGGHEQF
size: few; J: TRBJ2-1; V: TRBV19; CDR3: ASSMASGDDEQF
size: few; J: TRBJ1-4; V: TRBV2; CDR3: ASIAGAYEKLF
size: many; J: TRBJ2-3; V: TRBV7-2; CDR3: ASSLGVLAGGPRGITDTQY
size: many; J: TRBJ2-3; V: TRBV5-1; CDR3: ASSLSQTSGTDTQY
size: few; J: TRBJ2-1; V: TRBV19; CDR3: ATGQDIYNEQF
size: many; J: TRBJ1-4; V: TRBV12-3/TRBV12-4; CDR3: ASSLGQAKGEKLF
size: -; J: TRBJ1-3; V: TRBV29-1; CDR3: SVARDTSSDTIY
size: few; J: TRBJ2-7; V: TRBV27; CDR3: ASQKQGSEEQY
size: -; J: TRBJ1-6; V: TRBV15; CDR3: ATSRRKFARSSYNSPLH
size: -; J: TRBJ2-1; V: TRBV3-1; CDR3: ASSQALGYNEQF
size: few; J: TRBJ1-5; V: TRBV12-5; CDR3: ASGLDNQPQH
size: -; J: TRBJ2-2; V: TRBV3-1; CDR3: ASSRGLAEYTGELF
size: many; J: TRBJ2-6; V: TRBV7-9; CDR3: ASSFSGANVLT
size: many; J: TRBJ2-6; V: TRBV24-1; CDR3: ATSARTGSPLNSGANVLT
size: many; J: TRBJ2-7; V: TRBV5-1; CDR3: ASSLHRGYEQY
size: many; J: TRBJ2-3; V: TRBV29-1; CDR3: SVRASVTTDTQY